This TCR beta chain derives from a study of blood T cell repertoires in COVID-19. Generated by immunoSEQ multiplex PCR, the TCRdb table keeps only in-frame clones and is missing some. The sample yields almost 250,000 clones, 80% to 90% seen once. The CDR3 contains 12 residues. Between the trimmed V and J ends, which lost 5 bases and 5 bases, there was a span of 9 bases. Germline V gene data show CDR1 as LNHDA and CDR2 as SQIVND (reference sequence). The clonotype was recovered from a woman in her 30s who had recovered from COVID-19. The genes are TRBV19 and TRBJ1-2; TRBD1 is a possible D gene (6 bases). Sequencing used PBMCs or T cells enriched from blood (not recorded which). CDR3 sequence (DNA): TGTGCCAGTAGTCCCGGACAGTATGGCTACACCTTC. Its translation: CASSPGQYGYTF.